Following are 9 T cell receptor beta chains from one sample sequenced in a study of cytomegalovirus exposure and HLA in healthy donors. The PCR contained 60 Vbeta and 13 Jbeta primers. Libraries were prepared by immunoSEQ multiplex PCR; TCRdb keeps only in-frame clonotypes and omits some of them. In the table there are about 100,000 clones, about 76% of which are singletons. The material sequenced was PBMCs. These receptors came from a man aged 40-50 years in good health and CMV-seropositive.

J is TRBJ2-1 and V is TRBV9; no clear D. V lost 3 bases, J lost 0 bases, and 13 bases lay in between. CDR3 length equals 16 residues. CDR1 and CDR2 from the germline V gene are SGDLS and YYNGEE. CDR3 coding DNA: TGTGCCAGCAGCGCCTCTGGGCTCAGCTCCTACAATGAGCAGTTCTTC. Its translation is CASSASGLSSYNEQFF. The variable domain in full, completed from reference TRBV9 and TRBJ2-1, reads DSGVTQTPKHLITATGQRVTLRCSPRSGDLSVYWYQQSLDQGLQFLIQYYNGEERAKGNILERFSAQQFPDLHSELNLSSLELGDSALYFCASSASGLSSYNEQFFGPGTRLTVL.

This chain connects TRBV4-1 to TRBJ2-5; D is unresolved. This CDR3 comprises 14 residues. The V end was cut by 1 base, the J end by 0 bases, with 6 bases between. Looked up from germline, CDR1 is MGHRA and CDR2 is YSYEKL. The CDR3 DNA sequence: TGCGCCAGCAGCCAAGCCGAGTACCAAGAGACCCAGTACTTC. It is translated as CASSQAEYQETQYF.

The chain links TRBV5-4 to TRBJ2-1; 9 positions agree with TRBD2. Germline-derived CDR1 and CDR2 are SGHNT and YYREEE (reference sequence). After removal of 4 bases from V and 9 bases from J, the junction contained 14 bases not matched to a gene. CDR3 size: 16 residues. CDR3 protein: CASSPRYSGRASEQFF. CDR3 bases: TGTGCCAGCAGCCCCCGCTATAGCGGGAGAGCGAGTGAGCAGTTCTTC.

The chain combines TRBV25-1 with TRBJ1-2; 8 nucleotides align to TRBD1. The CDR3 has 14 residues. The V gene's germline CDR1 is MGHDK and CDR2 SYGVNS. J was trimmed by 4 bases and V by 2 bases; bases with no gene match: 3. The CDR3 sequence: CASSEQGAIYGYTF. The CDR3 DNA reads TGTGCCAGCAGTGAACAGGGGGCGATCTATGGCTACACCTTC.

CDR3 nucleotides: TGTGCCAGCAGTCCCCTGGCGGGGGACGTGTACGAGCAGTACTTC. Amino acid sequence: CASSPLAGDVYEQYF. V is TRBV6-5 and J is TRBJ2-7, with TRBD2 identical over 7 bases. With V trimmed by 5 bases and J by 4 bases, 11 bases remained unmatched. Germline-derived CDR1 and CDR2 are MNHEY and SVGAGI. There are 15 residues in the CDR3.

This clone has a handful of counts. The CDR3 coding sequence is TGTGCCAGCAGCCCACTCGGACAGGGCAACTCCGGGGAGCTGTTTTTT. It is translated as CASSPLGQGNSGELFF. J is TRBJ2-2 and V is TRBV27; TRBD1 matches 8 bases. CDR1 and CDR2 (germline): MNHEY, SMNVEV (reference sequence). With 6 bases clipped from V and 6 bases from J, the junction kept 12 bases outside the gene matches. CDR3 length: 16 residues.

This chain connects TRBV9 to TRBJ2-3, with 11 bases matching TRBD2. Germline V gives CDR1 SGDLS, CDR2 YYNGEE. The CDR3 extends over 15 amino acids. V shed 6 bases and J 6 bases; nucleotides not matched to a gene: 9. For the CDR3, the DNA is TGTGCCAGCAACCTAGCGGGGGGCAAATCGGATACGCAGTATTTT. Translation: CASNLAGGKSDTQYF.

V and J are TRBV6-1 and TRBJ2-7; TRBD1 is a possible D gene (6 bases). The CDR3 has 14 amino acids. Per germline, CDR1 MNHNS and CDR2 SASEGT. Trimming removed 5 bases at V and 3 bases at J, with 14 bases between. CDR3 sequence: CASSKQPGHYEQYF. The CDR3 nucleotides are TGTGCCAGCAGTAAGCAACCGGGACACTACGAGCAGTACTTC.

This clone has a handful of counts. J is TRBJ2-1 and V is TRBV25-1; tentatively, D is TRBD2 (5 bases). The CDR3 covers 13 residues. The germline V gene has CDR1 MGHDK and CDR2 SYGVNS. Between the trimmed V and J ends, which lost 7 bases and 6 bases, there was a span of 13 bases. The CDR3 DNA follows: TGTGCCAGCATCGGGGATAGATTCAATGAGCAGTTCTTC. Translation gives CASIGDRFNEQFF.